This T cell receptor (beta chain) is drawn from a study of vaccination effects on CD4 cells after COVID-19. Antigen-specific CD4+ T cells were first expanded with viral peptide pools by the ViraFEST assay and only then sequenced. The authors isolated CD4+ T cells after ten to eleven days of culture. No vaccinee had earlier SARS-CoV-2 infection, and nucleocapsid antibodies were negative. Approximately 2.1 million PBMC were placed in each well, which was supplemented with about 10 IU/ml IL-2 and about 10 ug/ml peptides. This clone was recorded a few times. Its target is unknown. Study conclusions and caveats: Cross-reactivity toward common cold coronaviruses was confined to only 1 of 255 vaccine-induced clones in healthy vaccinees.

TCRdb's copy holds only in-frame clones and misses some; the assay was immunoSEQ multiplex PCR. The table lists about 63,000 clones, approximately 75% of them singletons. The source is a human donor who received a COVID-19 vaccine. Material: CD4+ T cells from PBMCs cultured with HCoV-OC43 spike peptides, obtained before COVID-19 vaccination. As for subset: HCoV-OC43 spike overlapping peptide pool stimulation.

CDR3 region: CASSFSGLEKLFF. The CDR3, as DNA: TGTGCCAGCAGCTTTTCTGGCTTAGAAAAACTGTTTTTT. The V call is TRBV7-2, the J call TRBJ1-4; D uncertain. Germline CDR1 SGHTA, CDR2 FQGNSA. V was cut by 3 bases and J by 8 bases, with 10 bases left in between. The CDR3 has 13 residues.